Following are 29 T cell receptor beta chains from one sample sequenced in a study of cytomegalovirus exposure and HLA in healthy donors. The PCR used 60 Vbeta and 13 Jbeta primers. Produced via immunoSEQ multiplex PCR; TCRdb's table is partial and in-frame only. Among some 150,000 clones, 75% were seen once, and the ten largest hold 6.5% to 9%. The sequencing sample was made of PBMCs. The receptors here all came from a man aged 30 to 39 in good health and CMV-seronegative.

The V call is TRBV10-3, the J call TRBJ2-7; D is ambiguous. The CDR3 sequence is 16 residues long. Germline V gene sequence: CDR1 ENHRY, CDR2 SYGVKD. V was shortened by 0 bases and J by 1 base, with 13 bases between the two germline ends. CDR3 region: CAISESERLISYEQYF. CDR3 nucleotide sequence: TGTGCCATCAGTGAGTCGGAAAGACTCATTTCCTACGAGCAGTACTTC.

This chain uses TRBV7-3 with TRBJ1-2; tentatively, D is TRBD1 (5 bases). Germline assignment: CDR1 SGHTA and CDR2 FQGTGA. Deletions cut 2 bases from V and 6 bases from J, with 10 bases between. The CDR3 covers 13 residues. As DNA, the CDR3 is TGTGCCAGCAGCTTAGGGGGAGGGGATGGCTACACCTTC. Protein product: CASSLGGGDGYTF.

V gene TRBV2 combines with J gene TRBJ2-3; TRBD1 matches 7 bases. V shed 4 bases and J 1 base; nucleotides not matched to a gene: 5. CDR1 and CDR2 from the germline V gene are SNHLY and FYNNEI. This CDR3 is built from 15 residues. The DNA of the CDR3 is TGTGCCAGCAGTGTAGACAGGGTCGGCACAGATACGCAGTATTTT. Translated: CASSVDRVGTDTQYF.

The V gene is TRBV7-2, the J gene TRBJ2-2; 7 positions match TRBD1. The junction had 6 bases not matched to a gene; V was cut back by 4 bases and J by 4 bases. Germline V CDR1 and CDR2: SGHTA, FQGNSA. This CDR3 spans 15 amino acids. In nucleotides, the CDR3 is TGTGCCAGCAGCTCTATTTCAGGGGGCACCGGGGAGCTGTTTTTT. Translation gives CASSSISGGTGELFF.

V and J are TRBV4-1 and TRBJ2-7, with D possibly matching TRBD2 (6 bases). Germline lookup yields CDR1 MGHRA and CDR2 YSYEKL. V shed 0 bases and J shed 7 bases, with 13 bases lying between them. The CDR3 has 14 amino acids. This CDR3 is CASSQDRGDWEQYF. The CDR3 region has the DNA TGCGCCAGCAGCCAAGATCGTGGGGACTGGGAGCAGTACTTC.

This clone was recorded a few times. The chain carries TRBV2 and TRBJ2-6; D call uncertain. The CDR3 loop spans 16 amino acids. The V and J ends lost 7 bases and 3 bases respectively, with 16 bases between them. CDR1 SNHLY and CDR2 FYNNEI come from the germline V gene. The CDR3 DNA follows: TGTGCCAGCATGGCGGCTGAAAAGCGTGGGGCCAACGTCCTGACTTTC. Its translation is CASMAAEKRGANVLTF.

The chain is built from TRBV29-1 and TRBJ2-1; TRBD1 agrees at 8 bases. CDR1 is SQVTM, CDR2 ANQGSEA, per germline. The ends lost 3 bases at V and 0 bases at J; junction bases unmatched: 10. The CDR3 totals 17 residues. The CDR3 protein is CSVDGGGTGSSYNEQFF. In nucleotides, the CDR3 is TGCAGCGTTGATGGGGGTGGGACAGGAAGCTCCTACAATGAGCAGTTCTTC.

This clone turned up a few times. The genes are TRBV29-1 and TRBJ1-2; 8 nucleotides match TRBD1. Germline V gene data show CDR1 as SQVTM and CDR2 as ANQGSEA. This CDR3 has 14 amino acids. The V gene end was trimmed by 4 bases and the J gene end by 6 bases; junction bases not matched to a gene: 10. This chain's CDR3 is CSVGQGAGDDGYTF. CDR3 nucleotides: TGCAGCGTTGGGCAGGGGGCGGGTGACGATGGCTACACCTTC.

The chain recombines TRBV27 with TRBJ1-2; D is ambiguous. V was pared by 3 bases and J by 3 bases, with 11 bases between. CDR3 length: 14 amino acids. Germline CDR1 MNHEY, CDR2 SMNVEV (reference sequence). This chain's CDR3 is CASSFKPRYYGYTF. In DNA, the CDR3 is TGTGCCAGCAGTTTTAAGCCCCGGTACTATGGCTACACCTTC.

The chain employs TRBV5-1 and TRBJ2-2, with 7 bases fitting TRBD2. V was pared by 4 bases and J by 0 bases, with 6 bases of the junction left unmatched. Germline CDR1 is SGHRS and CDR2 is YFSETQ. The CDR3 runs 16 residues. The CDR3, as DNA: TGCGCCAGCAGCGCTACTAGCGATGCGAACACCGGGGAGCTGTTTTTT. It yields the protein CASSATSDANTGELFF.

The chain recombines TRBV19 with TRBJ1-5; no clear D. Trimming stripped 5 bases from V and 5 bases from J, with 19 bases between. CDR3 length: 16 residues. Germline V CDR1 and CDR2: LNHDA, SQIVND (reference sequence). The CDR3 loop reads CASSGEGGETHQPQHF. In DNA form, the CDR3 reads TGTGCCAGTAGTGGGGAGGGCGGCGAAACCCATCAGCCCCAGCATTTT.

DNA for the CDR3: TGCGCCAGCAGCCAAGTCCCACACCCAGAGCAGTACTTC. This encodes CASSQVPHPEQYF. The chain combines TRBV4-1 with TRBJ2-7; no firm D call. V dropped 1 base and J dropped 7 bases, with 11 bases sitting between them. The V gene's germline CDR1 is MGHRA and CDR2 YSYEKL. The CDR3 extends over 13 amino acids.

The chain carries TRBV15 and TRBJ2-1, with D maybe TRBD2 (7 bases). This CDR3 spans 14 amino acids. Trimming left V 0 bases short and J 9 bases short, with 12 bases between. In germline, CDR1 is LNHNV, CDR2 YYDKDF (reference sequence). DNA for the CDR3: TGTGCCACCAGCAGAGATTCGGGGGGCGGTGAGCAGTTCTTC. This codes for CATSRDSGGGEQFF. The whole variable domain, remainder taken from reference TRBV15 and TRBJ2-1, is DAMVIQNPRYQVTQFGKPVTLSCSQTLNHNVMYWYQQKSSQAPKLLFHYYDKDFNNEADTPDNFQSRRPNTSFCFLDIRSPGLGDTAMYLCATSRDSGGGEQFFGPGTRLTVL.

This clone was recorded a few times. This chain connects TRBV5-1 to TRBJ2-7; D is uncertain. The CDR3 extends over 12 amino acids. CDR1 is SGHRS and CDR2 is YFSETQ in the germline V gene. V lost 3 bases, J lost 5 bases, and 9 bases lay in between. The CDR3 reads CASSSGADEQYF. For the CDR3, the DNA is TGCGCCAGCAGCTCAGGTGCCGACGAGCAGTACTTC.

This CDR3 is CAISAGEGATNEKLFF. As DNA, the CDR3 is TGTGCCATCAGTGCTGGGGAGGGGGCAACTAATGAAAAACTGTTTTTT. The chain is built from TRBV10-3 and TRBJ1-4; D possibly corresponds to TRBD1 (6 bases). V was clipped by 4 bases and J by 0 bases, with 12 bases between them. There are 16 residues in the CDR3. CDR1 and CDR2 from the germline V gene are ENHRY and SYGVKD.

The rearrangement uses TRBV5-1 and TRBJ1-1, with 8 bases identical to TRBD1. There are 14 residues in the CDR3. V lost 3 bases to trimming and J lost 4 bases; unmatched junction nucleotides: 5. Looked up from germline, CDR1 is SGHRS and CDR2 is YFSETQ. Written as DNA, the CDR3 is TGCGCCAGCAGCTATTTTACAGGGGGCACTGAAGCTTTCTTT. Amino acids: CASSYFTGGTEAFF.

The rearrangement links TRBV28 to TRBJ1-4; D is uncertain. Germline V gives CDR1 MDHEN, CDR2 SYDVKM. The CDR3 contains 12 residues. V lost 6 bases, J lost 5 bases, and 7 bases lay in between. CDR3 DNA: TGTGCCAGCAGCCCCCCAAATGAAAAACTGTTTTTT. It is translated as CASSPPNEKLFF.

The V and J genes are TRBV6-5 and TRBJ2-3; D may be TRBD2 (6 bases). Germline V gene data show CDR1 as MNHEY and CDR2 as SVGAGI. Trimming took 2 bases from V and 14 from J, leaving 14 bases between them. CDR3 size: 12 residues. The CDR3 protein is CASSYVGGARYF. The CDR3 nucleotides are TGTGCCAGCAGTTACGTGGGGGGAGCGCGGTATTTT.

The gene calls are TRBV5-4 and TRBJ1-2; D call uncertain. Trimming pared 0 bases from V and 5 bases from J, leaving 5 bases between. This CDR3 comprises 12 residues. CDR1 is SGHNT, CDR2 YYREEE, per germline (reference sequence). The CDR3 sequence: CASSLDSYGYTF. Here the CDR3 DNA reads TGTGCCAGCAGCTTGGACAGTTATGGCTACACCTTC.

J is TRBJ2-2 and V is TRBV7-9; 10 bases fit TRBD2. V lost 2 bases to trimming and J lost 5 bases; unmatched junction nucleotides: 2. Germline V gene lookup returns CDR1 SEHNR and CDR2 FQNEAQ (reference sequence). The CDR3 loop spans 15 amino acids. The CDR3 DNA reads TGTGCCAGCAGCTTATATAGCGGGAGGACCGGGGAGCTGTTTTTT. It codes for CASSLYSGRTGELFF. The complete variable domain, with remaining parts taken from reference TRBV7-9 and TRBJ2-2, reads DTGVSQNPRHKITKRGQNVTFRCDPISEHNRLYWYRQTLGQGPEFLTYFQNEAQLEKSRLLSDRFSAERPKGSFSTLEIQRTEQGDSAMYLCASSLYSGRTGELFFGEGSRLTVL.

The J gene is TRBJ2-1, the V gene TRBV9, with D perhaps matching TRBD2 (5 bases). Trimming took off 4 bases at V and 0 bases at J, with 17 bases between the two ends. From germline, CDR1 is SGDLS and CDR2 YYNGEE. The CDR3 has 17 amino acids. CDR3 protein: CASSPRLAGSSYNEQFF. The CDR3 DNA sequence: TGTGCCAGCAGCCCTCGCCTAGCTGGGAGCTCCTACAATGAGCAGTTCTTC.

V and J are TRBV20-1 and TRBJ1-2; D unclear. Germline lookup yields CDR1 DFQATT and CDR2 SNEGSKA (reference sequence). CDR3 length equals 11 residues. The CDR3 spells CSFEEGYGYTF. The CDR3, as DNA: TGCAGCTTCGAGGAGGGTTATGGCTACACCTTC.

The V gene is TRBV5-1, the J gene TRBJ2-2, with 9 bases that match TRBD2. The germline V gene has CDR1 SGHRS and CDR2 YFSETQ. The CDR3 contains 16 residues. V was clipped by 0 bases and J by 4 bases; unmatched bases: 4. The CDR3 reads CASSLASGVPTGELFF. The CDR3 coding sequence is TGCGCCAGCAGCTTGGCTAGCGGGGTTCCCACCGGGGAGCTGTTTTTT.

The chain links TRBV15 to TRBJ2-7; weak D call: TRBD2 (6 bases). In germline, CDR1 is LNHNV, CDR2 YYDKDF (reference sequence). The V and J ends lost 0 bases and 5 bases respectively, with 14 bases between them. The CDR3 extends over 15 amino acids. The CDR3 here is CATSRDAPTRNEQYF. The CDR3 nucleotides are TGTGCCACCAGCAGAGATGCCCCGACTAGGAACGAGCAGTACTTC.

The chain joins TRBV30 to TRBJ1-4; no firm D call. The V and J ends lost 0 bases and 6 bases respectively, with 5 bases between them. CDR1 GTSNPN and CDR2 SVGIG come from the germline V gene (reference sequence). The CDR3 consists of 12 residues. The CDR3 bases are TGTGCCTGGAGTGTACAGCATGAAAAACTGTTTTTT. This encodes CAWSVQHEKLFF.

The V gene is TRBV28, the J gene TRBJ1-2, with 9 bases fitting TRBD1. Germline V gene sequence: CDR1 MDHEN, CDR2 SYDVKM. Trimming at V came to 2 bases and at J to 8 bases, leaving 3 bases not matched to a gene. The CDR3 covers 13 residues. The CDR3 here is CASSLTTGGGYTF. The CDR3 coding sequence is TGTGCCAGCAGTTTAACGACAGGGGGAGGCTACACCTTC.

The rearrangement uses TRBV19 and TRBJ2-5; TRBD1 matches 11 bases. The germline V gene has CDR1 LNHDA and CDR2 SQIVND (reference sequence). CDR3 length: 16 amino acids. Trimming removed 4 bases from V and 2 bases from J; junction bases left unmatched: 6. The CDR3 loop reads CASSNPRDRGQETQYF. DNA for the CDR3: TGTGCCAGTAGTAACCCCCGGGACAGGGGGCAAGAGACCCAGTACTTC.

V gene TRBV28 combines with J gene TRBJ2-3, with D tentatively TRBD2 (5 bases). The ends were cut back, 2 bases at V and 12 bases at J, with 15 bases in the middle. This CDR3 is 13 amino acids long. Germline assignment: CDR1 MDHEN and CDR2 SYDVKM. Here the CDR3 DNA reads TGTGCCAGCAGTTTAGGGCCGGGGATCCCCCAGTATTTT. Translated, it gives CASSLGPGIPQYF.

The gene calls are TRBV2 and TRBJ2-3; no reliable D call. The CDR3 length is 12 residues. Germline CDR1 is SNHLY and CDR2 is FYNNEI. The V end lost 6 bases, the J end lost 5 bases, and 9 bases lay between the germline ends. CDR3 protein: CASSPSGDTQYF. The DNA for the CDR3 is TGTGCCAGCAGCCCCTCGGGAGATACGCAGTATTTT.